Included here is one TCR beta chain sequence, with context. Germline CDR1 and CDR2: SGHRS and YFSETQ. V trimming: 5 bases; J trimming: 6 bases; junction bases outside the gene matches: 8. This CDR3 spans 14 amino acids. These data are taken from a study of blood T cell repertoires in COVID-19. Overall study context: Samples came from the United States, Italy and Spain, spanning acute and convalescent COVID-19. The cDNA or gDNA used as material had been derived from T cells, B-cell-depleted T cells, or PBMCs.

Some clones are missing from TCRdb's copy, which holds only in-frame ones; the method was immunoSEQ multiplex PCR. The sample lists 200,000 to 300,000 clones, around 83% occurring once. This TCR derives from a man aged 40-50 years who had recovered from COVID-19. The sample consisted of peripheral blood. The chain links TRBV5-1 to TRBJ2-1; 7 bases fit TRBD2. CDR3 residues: CASREWTSVNEQFF. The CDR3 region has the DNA TGCGCCAGCAGAGAGTGGACTAGTGTCAATGAGCAGTTCTTC.